This T cell receptor (beta chain) was identified during a study of identical twins. At least ten counts were recorded for this clonotype. What it binds is not known. Study-wide findings and caveats: Potential partial confounding of zero-insertion analyses by invariant MAIT and iNKT cells was noted.

TCRdb re-called the 5' RACE reads with MiXCR, one entry per CDR3 protein. Here the sample spans about 240,000 distinct CDR3 sequences, roughly 13% being singletons. V was clipped by 3 bases and J by 7 bases; unmatched bases: 5. This CDR3 is built from 14 residues. These data are also associated with another study on yellow fever vaccine responses in identical twins.

The source is a woman aged 18-29 years in good health. The sample was memory (CD45RO+) T cells sorted from blood. The chain recombines TRBV12-3 or TRBV12-4 with TRBJ2-2, with TRBD2 identical over 7 bases. CDR3 sequence: CASSFSRGFGELFF. The CDR3 DNA sequence: TGTGCCAGCAGTTTCTCGCGGGGGTTCGGGGAGCTGTTTTTT.